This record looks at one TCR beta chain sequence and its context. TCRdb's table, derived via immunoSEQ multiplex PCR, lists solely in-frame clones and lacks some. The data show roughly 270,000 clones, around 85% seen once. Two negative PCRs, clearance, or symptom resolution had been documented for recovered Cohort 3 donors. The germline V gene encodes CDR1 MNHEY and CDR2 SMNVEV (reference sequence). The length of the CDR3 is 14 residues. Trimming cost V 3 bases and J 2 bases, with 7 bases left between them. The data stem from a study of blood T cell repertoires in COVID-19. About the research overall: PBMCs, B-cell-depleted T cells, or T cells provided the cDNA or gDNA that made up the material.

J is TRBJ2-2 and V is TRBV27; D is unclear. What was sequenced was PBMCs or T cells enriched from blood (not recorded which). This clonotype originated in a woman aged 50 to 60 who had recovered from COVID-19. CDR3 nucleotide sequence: TGTGCCAGCAGTTTCAACAGAAACACCGGGGAGCTGTTTTTT. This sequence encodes CASSFNRNTGELFF.